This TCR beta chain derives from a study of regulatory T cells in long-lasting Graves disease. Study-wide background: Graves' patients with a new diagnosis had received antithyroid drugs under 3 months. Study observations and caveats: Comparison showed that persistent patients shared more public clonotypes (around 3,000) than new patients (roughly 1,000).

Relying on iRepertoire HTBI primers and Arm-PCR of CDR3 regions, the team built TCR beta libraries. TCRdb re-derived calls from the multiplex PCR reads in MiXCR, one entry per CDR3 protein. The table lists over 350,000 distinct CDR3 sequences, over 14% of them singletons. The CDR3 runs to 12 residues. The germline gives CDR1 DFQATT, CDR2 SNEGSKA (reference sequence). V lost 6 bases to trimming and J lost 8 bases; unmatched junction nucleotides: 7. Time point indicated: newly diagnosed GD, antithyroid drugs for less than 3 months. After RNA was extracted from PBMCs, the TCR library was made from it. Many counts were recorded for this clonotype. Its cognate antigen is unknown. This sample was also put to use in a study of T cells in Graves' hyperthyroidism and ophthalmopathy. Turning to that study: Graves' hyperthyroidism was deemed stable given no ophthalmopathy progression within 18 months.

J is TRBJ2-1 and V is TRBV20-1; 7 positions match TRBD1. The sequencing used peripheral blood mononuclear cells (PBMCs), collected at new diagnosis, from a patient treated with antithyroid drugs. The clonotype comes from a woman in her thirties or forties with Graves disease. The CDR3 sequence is CSALPQGDEQFF. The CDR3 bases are TGCAGTGCACTCCCCCAGGGGGATGAGCAGTTCTTC.